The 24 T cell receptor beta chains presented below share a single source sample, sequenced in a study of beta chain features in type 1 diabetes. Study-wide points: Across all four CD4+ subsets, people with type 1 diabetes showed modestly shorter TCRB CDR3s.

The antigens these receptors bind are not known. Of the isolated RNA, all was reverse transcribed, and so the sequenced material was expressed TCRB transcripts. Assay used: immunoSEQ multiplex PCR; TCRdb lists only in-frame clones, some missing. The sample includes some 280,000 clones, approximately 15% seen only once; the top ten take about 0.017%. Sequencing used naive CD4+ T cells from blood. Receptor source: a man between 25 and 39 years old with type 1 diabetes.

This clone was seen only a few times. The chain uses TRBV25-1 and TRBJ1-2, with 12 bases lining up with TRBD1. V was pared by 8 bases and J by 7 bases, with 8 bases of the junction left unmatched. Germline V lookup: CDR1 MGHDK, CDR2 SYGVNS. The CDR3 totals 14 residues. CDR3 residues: CASGGTGGLSGYTF. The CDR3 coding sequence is TGTGCCAGCGGGGGGACAGGGGGCTTAAGTGGCTACACCTTC.

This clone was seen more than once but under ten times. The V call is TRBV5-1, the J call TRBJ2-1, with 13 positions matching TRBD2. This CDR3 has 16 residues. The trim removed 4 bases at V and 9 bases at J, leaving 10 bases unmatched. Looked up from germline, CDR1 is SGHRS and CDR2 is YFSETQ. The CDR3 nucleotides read TGCGCCAGCAGCCATCCGGGACTAGCGGGGAAGGGTGAGCAGTTCTTC. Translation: CASSHPGLAGKGEQFF.

The CDR3 sequence is CASSLGRGGVHEQYF. Here the CDR3 DNA reads TGTGCCAGCAGCTTAGGGCGTGGAGGGGTCCACGAGCAGTACTTC. The chain employs TRBV7-2 and TRBJ2-7; a possible D gene is TRBD2 (6 bases). With 1 base removed from V and 5 bases from J, the gap between germline ends came to 15 bases. From germline, CDR1 is SGHTA and CDR2 FQGNSA. The CDR3 is 15 residues long. Combining the CDR3 with reference TRBV7-2 and TRBJ2-7 gives the whole variable domain GAGVSQSPSNKVTEKGKDVELRCDPISGHTALYWYRQSLGQGLEFLIYFQGNSAPDKSGLPSDRFSAERTGGSVSTLTIQRTQQEDSAVYLCASSLGRGGVHEQYFGPGTRLTVT.

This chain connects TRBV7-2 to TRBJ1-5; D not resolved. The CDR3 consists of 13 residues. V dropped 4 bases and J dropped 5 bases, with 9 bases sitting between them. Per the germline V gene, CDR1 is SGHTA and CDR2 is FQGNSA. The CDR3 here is CASSSKVDQPQHF. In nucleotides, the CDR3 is TGTGCCAGCAGCTCCAAAGTAGATCAGCCCCAGCATTTT.

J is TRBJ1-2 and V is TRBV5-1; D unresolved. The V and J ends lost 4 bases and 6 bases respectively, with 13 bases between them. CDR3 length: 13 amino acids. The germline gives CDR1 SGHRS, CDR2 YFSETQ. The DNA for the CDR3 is TGCGCCAGCAGCCCTGGGCCGTCCGATGGCTACACCTTC. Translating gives CASSPGPSDGYTF.

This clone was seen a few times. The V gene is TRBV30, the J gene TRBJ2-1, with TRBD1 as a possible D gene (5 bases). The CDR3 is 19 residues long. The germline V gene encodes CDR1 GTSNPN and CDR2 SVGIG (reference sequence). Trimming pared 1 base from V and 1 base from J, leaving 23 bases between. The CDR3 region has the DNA TGTGCCTGGAGTGCCCAAAGAACAGGTGGTCATCGGTCCTACAATGAGCAGTTCTTC. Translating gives CAWSAQRTGGHRSYNEQFF.

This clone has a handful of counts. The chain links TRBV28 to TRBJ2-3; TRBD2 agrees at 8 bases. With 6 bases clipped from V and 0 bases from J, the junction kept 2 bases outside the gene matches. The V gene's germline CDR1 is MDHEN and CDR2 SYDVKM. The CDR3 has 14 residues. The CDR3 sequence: CASRLAGSTDTQYF. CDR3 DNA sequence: TGTGCCAGCAGGCTAGCGGGTAGCACAGATACGCAGTATTTT.

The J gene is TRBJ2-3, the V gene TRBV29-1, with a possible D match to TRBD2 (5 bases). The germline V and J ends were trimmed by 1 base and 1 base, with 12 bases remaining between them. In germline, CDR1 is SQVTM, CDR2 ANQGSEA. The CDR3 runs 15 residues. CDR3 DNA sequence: TGCAGCGTTGAAGGTGGGAGATTTCGCACAGATACGCAGTATTTT. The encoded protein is CSVEGGRFRTDTQYF.

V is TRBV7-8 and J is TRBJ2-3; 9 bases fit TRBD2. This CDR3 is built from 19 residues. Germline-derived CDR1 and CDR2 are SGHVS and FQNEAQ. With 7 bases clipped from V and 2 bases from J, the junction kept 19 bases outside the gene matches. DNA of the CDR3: TGTGCCAGCACCTACCTCAGCGGGGGGTTGGGCGAGTACACAGATACGCAGTATTTT. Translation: CASTYLSGGLGEYTDTQYF.

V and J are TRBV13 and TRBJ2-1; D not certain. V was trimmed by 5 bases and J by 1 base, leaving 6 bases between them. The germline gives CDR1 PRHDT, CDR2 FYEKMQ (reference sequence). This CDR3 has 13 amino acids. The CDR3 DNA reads TGTGCCAGCAGCCTCCGGTCCTACAATGAGCAGTTCTTC. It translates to CASSLRSYNEQFF.

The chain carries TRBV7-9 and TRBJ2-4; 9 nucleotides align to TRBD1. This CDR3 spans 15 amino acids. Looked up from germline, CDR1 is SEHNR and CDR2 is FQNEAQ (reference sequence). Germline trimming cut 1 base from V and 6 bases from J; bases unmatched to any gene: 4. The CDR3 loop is CASSLGSTGGNIQYF. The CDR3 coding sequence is TGTGCCAGCAGCTTAGGGTCGACAGGGGGAAACATTCAGTACTTC.

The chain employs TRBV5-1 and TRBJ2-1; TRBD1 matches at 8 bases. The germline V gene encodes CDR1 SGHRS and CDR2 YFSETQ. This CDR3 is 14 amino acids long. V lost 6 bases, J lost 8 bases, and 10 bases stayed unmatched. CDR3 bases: TGCGCCAGCAAAGAACTAGACAGGGGCCATGAGCAGTTCTTC. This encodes CASKELDRGHEQFF.

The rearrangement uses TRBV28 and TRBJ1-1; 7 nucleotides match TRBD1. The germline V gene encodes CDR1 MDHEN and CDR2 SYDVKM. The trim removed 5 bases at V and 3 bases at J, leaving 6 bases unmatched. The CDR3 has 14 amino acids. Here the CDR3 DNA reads TGTGCCAGCAGTACGACAGGGACTTACACTGAAGCTTTCTTT. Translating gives CASSTTGTYTEAFF.

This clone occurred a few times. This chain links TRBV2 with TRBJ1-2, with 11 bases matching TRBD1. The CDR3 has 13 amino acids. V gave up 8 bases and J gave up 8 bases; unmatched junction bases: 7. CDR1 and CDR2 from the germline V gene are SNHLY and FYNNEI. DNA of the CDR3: TGTGCCAGCGTAGGACAGGGGGCGCGAGGCTACACCTTC. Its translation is CASVGQGARGYTF.

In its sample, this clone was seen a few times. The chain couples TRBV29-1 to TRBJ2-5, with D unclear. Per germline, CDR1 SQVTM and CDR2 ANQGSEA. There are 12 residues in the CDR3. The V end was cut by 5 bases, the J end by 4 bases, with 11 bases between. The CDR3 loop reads CSVLTSGETQYF. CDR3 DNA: TGCAGCGTTTTGACGTCGGGAGAGACCCAGTACTTC.

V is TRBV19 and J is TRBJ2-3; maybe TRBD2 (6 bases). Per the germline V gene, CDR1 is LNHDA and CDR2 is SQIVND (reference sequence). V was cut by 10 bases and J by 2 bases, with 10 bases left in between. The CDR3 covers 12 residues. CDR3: CATGGNTDTQYF. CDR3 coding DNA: TGTGCCACGGGCGGGAACACAGATACGCAGTATTTT.

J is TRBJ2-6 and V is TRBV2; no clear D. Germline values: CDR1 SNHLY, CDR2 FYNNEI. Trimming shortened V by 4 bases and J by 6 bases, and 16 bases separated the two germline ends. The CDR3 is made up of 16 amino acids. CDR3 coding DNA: TGTGCCAGCAGTGGGCACCAGACTGCTAAGGCCAACGTCCTGACTTTC. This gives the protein CASSGHQTAKANVLTF.

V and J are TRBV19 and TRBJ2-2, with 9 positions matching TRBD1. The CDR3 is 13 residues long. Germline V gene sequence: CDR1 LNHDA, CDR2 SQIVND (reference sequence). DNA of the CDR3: TGTTCGACCGGGACAGGGTATACCGGGGAGCTGTTTTTT. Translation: CSTGTGYTGELFF.

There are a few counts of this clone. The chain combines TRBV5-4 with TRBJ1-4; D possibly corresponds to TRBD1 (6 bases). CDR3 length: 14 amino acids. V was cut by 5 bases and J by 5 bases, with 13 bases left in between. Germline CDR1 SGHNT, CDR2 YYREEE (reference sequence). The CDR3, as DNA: TGTGCCAGCAGTCCAGGGGCGTCGAATGAAAAACTGTTTTTT. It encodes CASSPGASNEKLFF.

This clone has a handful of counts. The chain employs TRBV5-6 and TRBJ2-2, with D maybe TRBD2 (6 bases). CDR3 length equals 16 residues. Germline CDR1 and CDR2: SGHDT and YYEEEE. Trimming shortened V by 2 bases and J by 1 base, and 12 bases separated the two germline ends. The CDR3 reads CASSFWLAENTGELFF. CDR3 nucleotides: TGTGCCAGCAGCTTCTGGTTAGCGGAGAACACCGGGGAGCTGTTTTTT. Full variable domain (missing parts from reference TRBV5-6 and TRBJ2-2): DAGVTQSPTHLIKTRGQQVTLRCSPKSGHDTVSWYQQALGQGPQFIFQYYEEEERQRGNFPDRFSGHQFPNYSSELNVNALLLGDSALYLCASSFWLAENTGELFFGEGSRLTVL.

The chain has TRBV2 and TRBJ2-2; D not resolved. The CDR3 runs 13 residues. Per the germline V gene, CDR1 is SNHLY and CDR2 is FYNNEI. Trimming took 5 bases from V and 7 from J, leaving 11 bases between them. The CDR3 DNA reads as TGTGCCAGCAGTTTAGAAACTGACGGGGAGCTGTTTTTT. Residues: CASSLETDGELFF.

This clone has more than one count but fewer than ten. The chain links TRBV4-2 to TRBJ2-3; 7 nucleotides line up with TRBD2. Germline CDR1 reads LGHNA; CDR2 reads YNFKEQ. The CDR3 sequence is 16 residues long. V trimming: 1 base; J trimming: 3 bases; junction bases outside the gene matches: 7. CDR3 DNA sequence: TGTGCCAGCAGCCAAGCTGCGGGAGTTCGAACAGATACGCAGTATTTT. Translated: CASSQAAGVRTDTQYF.

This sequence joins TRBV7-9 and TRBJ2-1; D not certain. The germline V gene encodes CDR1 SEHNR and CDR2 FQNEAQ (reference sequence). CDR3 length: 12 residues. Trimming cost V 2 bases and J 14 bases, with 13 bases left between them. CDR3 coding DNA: TGTGCCAGCAGCTTATCCGAGTCCTTGAAGTTCTTC. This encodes CASSLSESLKFF.

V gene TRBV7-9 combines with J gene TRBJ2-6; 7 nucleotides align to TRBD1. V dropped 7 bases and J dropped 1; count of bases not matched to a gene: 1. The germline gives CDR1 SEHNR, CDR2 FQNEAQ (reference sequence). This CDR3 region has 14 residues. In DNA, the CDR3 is TGTGCCAGCAAGACAGGGTCTGGGGCCAACGTCCTGACTTTC. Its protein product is CASKTGSGANVLTF.